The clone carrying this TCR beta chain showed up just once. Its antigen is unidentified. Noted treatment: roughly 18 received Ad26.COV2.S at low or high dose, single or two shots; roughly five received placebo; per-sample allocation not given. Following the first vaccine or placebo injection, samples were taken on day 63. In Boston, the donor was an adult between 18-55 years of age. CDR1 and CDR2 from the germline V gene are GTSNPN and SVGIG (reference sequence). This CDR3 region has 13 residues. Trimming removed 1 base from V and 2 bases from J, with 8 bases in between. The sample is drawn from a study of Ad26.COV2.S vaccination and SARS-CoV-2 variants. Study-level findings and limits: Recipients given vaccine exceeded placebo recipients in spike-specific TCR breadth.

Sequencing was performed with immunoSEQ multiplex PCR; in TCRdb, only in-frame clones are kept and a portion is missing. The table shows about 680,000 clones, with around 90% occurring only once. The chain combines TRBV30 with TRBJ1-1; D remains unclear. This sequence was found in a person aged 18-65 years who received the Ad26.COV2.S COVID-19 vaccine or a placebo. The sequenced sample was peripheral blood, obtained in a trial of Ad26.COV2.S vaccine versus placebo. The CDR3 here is CAWSGQLNTEAFF. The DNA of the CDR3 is TGTGCCTGGAGTGGCCAATTAAACACTGAAGCTTTCTTT.